Listed below are T cell receptor beta chains from one sample, sequenced in a study of T cells in Graves' hyperthyroidism and ophthalmopathy. TCRdb analysed the multiplex PCR reads with MiXCR anew, one entry per CDR3 protein. The sample holds 400,000 to 450,000 distinct CDR3 sequences, about 15% seen once. Sequenced input: blood. Receptors originate from a man younger than 30 with Graves' ophthalmopathy. CDR3s include the opening cysteine and the closing phenylalanine or tryptophan. A D gene is named only where the DNA matches it firmly. The size field is filled for only some rows; it gives once, few, many or a size class.

abundance,v_gene,j_gene,d_gene,CDR3nt,CDR3aa
many,TRBV4-1,TRBJ1-5,TRBD1,TGCGCCAGCAGCCAACGGCCGGGACAGGGGATCAATCAGCCCCAGCATTTT,CASSQRPGQGINQPQHF
many,TRBV24-1,TRBJ1-1,.,TGTGCCACCAGTCAGAACACTGAAGCTTTCTTT,CATSQNTEAFF
many,TRBV5-1,TRBJ1-4,TRBD1,TGCGCCAGCAGCAACCAGGGGGCTAATGAAAAACTGTTTTTT,CASSNQGANEKLFF
.,TRBV25-1,TRBJ2-1,.,TGTGCCAGCAGTGAATATGTGCTAGCACATGAGCAGTTCTTC,CASSEYVLAHEQFF
few,TRBV19,TRBJ2-1,.,TGTGCCAGTAGTGTGGGATCAAACTACAATGAGCAGTTCTTC,CASSVGSNYNEQFF
.,TRBV11-2,TRBJ2-1,TRBD1,TGTGCCAGCAGCCGACAGGGGGCCAATGAGCAGTTCTTC,CASSRQGANEQFF
many,TRBV12-3/TRBV12-4,TRBJ2-3,.,TGTGCCAGCAGTTTTCATTCCGACGCTTCAGATACGCAGTATTTT,CASSFHSDASDTQYF
many,TRBV20-1,TRBJ2-5,.,TGCAGTGCTAGAGATACGAGTTGGGAGGAGACCCAGTACTTC,CSARDTSWEETQYF
many,TRBV5-1,TRBJ2-1,TRBD2,TGCGCCAGCAGCTTGGGGGCGGGGGACAATGAGCAGTTCTTC,CASSLGAGDNEQFF
few,TRBV7-9,TRBJ2-6,.,TGTGCCAGCAGCTCCTCGGGGCAGGGCCACACTGGGGCCAACGTCCTGACTTTC,CASSSSGQGHTGANVLTF
few,TRBV6-5,TRBJ2-1,.,TGTGCCAGCAGTTACTCTTGGGAGGCCTACAATGAGCAGTTCTTC,CASSYSWEAYNEQFF
.,TRBV19,TRBJ1-2,.,TGTGCCAGTACCCCCACGGGGGGCGCATTCTATGGCTACACCTTC,CASTPTGGAFYGYTF
many,TRBV30,TRBJ2-7,.,TGTGCCTGGAGTGTAGGCCAGGGGATCTCCTACGAGCAGTACTTC,CAWSVGQGISYEQYF
many,TRBV20-1,TRBJ2-1,.,TGCAGTGCCACCCCTGTTGGTAGCTCCTACAATGAGCAGTTCTTC,CSATPVGSSYNEQFF
many,TRBV18,TRBJ1-5,.,TGTGCCAGCTCACCGATGGGGGTGAGACAGCCCCAGCATTTT,CASSPMGVRQPQHF
many,TRBV7-8,TRBJ1-1,.,TGTGCCAGCAGTTTTGCGGGGCGGGCTTTCTTT,CASSFAGRAFF
many,TRBV24-1,TRBJ2-7,TRBD1,TGTGCCACCAGTGATTCCTCCAGACAGGGCAGGGTAAACGAGCAGTACTTC,CATSDSSRQGRVNEQYF
many,TRBV18,TRBJ2-7,.,TGTGCCAGCTCACCGGGTAGACAGGGAGGCGAGCAGTACTTC,CASSPGRQGGEQYF
many,TRBV6-1,TRBJ1-3,.,TGTGCCAGCTGCGTCGGGGGATCTGGAAACACCATATATTTT,CASCVGGSGNTIYF
many,TRBV12-3/TRBV12-4,TRBJ2-2,.,TGTGCCAGCAGTTTGATCCAGGCCAACACCGGGGAGCTGTTTTTT,CASSLIQANTGELFF
many,TRBV5-1,TRBJ2-7,TRBD1,TGCGCCAGCAGCTTGGATTTACAGGGGGTAATAGGGGAGCAGTACTTC,CASSLDLQGVIGEQYF
many,TRBV20-1,TRBJ2-1,.,TGCAGTGCTAGAGAGACTCCCTACCCCGAGCAGTTCTTC,CSARETPYPEQFF